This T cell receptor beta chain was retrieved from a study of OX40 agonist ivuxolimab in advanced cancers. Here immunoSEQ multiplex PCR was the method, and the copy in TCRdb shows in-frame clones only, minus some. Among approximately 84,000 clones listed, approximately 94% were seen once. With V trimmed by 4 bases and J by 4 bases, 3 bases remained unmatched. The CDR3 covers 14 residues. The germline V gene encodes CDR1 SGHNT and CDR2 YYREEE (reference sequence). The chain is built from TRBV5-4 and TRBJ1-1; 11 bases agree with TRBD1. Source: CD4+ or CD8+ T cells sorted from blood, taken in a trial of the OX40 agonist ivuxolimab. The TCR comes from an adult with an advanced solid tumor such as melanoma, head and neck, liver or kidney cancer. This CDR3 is CASSRGTGGTEAFF. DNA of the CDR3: TGTGCCAGCAGCCGTGGGACAGGGGGCACTGAAGCTTTCTTT.